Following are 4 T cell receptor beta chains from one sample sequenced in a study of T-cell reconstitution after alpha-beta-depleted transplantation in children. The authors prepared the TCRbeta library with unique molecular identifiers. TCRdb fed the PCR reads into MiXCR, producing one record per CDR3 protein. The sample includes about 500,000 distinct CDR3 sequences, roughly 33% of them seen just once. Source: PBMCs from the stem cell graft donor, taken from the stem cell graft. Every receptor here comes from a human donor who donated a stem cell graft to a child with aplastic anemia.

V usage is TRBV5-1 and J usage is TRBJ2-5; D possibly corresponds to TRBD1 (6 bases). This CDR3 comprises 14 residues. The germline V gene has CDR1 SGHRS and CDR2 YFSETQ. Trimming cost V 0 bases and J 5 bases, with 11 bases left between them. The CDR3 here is CASSLGQGLETQYF. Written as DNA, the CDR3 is TGCGCCAGCAGCTTGGGCCAGGGGTTGGAGACCCAGTACTTC.

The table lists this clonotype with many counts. The CDR3 nucleotides are TGCGCCAGCAGCGGGACAGGGGAGGGCTACAATGAGCAGTTCTTC. This sequence encodes CASSGTGEGYNEQFF. The rearrangement uses TRBV5-1 and TRBJ2-1; TRBD1 matches at 10 bases. Germline values: CDR1 SGHRS, CDR2 YFSETQ. CDR3 length equals 15 residues. J was trimmed by 3 bases and V by 4 bases; bases with no gene match: 4.

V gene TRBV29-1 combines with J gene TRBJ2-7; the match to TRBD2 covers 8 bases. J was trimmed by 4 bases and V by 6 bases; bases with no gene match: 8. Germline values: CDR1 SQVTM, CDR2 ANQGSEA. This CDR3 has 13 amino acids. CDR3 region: CSVAPGLGYEQYF. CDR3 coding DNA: TGCAGCGTCGCCCCGGGACTAGGATACGAGCAGTACTTC.

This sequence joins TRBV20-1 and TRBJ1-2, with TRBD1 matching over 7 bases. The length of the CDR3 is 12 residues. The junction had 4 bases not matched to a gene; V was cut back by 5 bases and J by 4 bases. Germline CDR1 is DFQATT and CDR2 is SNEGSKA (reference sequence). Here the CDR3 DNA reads TGCAGTGCTGCCCGGGACAGCTATGGCTACACCTTC. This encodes CSAARDSYGYTF.